Presented here are 26 T cell receptor beta chains from one specimen sequenced in a study of cytomegalovirus exposure and HLA in healthy donors (dated 2017 in TCRdb). Library preparation employed the immunoSEQ multiplex PCR assay. For the multiplex PCR, a mixture combining 60 forward primers for TCR Vbeta segments and 13 reverse primers for TCR Jbeta segments was used. TCRdb took over this immuneACCESS table, retaining in-frame rearrangements with V and J assigned. Such tables are incomplete; in checked studies, under half of the missing clones stem from an unresolved V gene, and the remainder is unexplained. Recorded for this sample are under 200,000 clones; around 75% of them occurred a single time. The ten largest clones capture 5% to 6% of the sample. Input material: PBMCs. These TCRs come from a woman in her 30s in good health and CMV-seropositive.

V is TRBV19 and J is TRBJ2-7; D not resolved. The CDR3 spans 14 residues. V gave up 5 bases and J gave up 7 bases, with 18 bases separating them. Germline CDR1 is LNHDA and CDR2 is SQIVND (reference sequence). Here the CDR3 reads CASSQLPRPREQYF. As DNA, the CDR3 is TGTGCCAGTAGTCAACTACCCCGTCCTAGAGAGCAGTACTTC.

The chain combines TRBV5-8 with TRBJ2-1; 16 bases are a match to TRBD2. With 3 bases clipped from V and 9 bases from J, the junction kept 3 bases outside the gene matches. CDR3 length equals 15 residues. CDR1 and CDR2 (germline): SGHTS, YDEGEE. The CDR3 sequence is CASSSGTSGRGEQFF. CDR3 coding DNA: TGTGCCAGCAGCTCCGGGACTAGCGGGAGGGGTGAGCAGTTCTTC.

This clone was seen just once. The genes are TRBV5-6 and TRBJ2-7, with 13 positions matching TRBD2. This CDR3 comprises 16 residues. CDR1 is SGHDT and CDR2 is YYEEEE in the germline V gene. Trimming cost V 4 bases and J 3 bases; bases outside gene matches: 7. The CDR3 sequence: CASSRRTSGSRYEQYF. CDR3 coding DNA: TGTGCCAGCAGCAGACGGACTAGCGGGAGCCGCTACGAGCAGTACTTC.

The chain carries TRBV7-9 and TRBJ2-3, with 10 bases fitting TRBD2. This CDR3 has 16 amino acids. The J segment lost 4 bases and the V segment lost 3 bases, leaving 7 bases of the junction unmatched. The germline CDR1 and CDR2 sequences are SEHNR and FQNEAQ (reference sequence). Written as DNA, the CDR3 is TGTGCCAGCAGCTTGGGGACCGGGACTAGCGCAGATACGCAGTATTTT. Protein product: CASSLGTGTSADTQYF.

This chain joins TRBV10-1 and TRBJ2-1; D is perhaps TRBD1 (5 bases). The CDR3 runs 12 residues. CDR1 is WNHNN, CDR2 SYGVQD, per germline (reference sequence). V shed 0 bases and J shed 9 bases, with 6 bases lying between them. The CDR3 region has the DNA TGCGCCAGCAGTGAGTCCGACAGTGAGCAGTTCTTC. Protein: CASSESDSEQFF.

The chain recombines TRBV18 with TRBJ1-1; D gene uncertain. The CDR3 runs 15 residues. CDR1 and CDR2 from the germline V gene are KGHSH and LQKENI. Trimming stripped 3 bases from V and 6 bases from J, with 17 bases between. This CDR3 reads CASSPIWSGSAEAFF. DNA of the CDR3: TGTGCCAGCTCACCCATCTGGTCGGGAAGTGCTGAAGCTTTCTTT.

This clone was observed a handful of times. The chain combines TRBV27 with TRBJ1-1; TRBD1 aligns across 7 bases. Per the germline V gene, CDR1 is MNHEY and CDR2 is SMNVEV (reference sequence). CDR3 length equals 16 residues. V shed 4 bases, J shed 0 bases, and the junction held 8 bases outside the gene matches. CDR3 nucleotide sequence: TGTGCCAGCAGTTCGACAGGGCTACAAATGAACACTGAAGCTTTCTTT. This encodes CASSSTGLQMNTEAFF.

The J gene is TRBJ1-3, the V gene TRBV2; D ambiguous. CDR1 is SNHLY, CDR2 FYNNEI, per germline. The ends were cut back, 8 bases at V and 2 bases at J, with 10 bases in the middle. The CDR3 sequence is 13 residues long. CDR3 nucleotides: TGTGCCAGCGAGGTAGCAACTGGAAACACCATATATTTT. Its protein product is CASEVATGNTIYF.

The rearrangement links TRBV6-6 to TRBJ2-1; the match to TRBD2 covers 8 bases. CDR1 MNHNY and CDR2 SVGAGI come from the germline V gene (reference sequence). The CDR3 is 15 residues long. With V trimmed by 5 bases and J by 4 bases, 7 bases remained unmatched. CDR3 nucleotide sequence: TGTGCCAGCAGTATACCGGGACTAGGGTACAATGAGCAGTTCTTC. Translating gives CASSIPGLGYNEQFF.

This clone has only a few counts. The chain is built from TRBV6-5 and TRBJ1-2; D unclear. This CDR3 is built from 13 residues. V lost 2 bases and J lost 2, with 6 bases in between. Germline loops: CDR1 MNHEY, CDR2 SVGAGI. The CDR3 DNA sequence: TGTGCCAGCAGTTACGGGGAGAACTATGGCTACACCTTC. This translates into CASSYGENYGYTF.

This clone has just one count. This rearrangement joins TRBV6-1 to TRBJ2-7; 13 positions match TRBD2. V trimming: 6 bases; J trimming: 4 bases; junction bases outside the gene matches: 6. Per the germline V gene, CDR1 is MNHNS and CDR2 is SASEGT. CDR3 size: 15 residues. CDR3: CASSPGLAGVYEQYF. For the CDR3, the DNA is TGTGCCAGCAGCCCCGGACTAGCGGGAGTATACGAGCAGTACTTC.

This clone was observed once. This chain connects TRBV4-3 to TRBJ1-1, with 11 positions matching TRBD1. CDR1 and CDR2 (germline): LGHNA, YSLEER. The V and J ends lost 4 bases and 6 bases, in that order; junction bases with no gene match: 4. The CDR3 covers 14 residues. The CDR3, as DNA: TGCGCCAGCAGCCTGGGACAGGGGGTCGCTGAAGCTTTCTTT. Residues: CASSLGQGVAEAFF.

The genes are TRBV21-1 and TRBJ2-7; TRBD2, the D gene given by the table, was not confirmed from the DNA. TRBV21-1 is a pseudogene segment. The CDR3 length is 17 residues. The CDR3 region is CASSKGGRSRASYEQYF. CDR3 bases: TGTGCCAGCAGCAAAGGAGGGCGGAGTCGCGCCTCCTACGAGCAGTACTTC.

The chain recombines TRBV6-6 with TRBJ2-2; tentative D call: TRBD2 (6 bases). Germline V gene data show CDR1 as MNHNY and CDR2 as SVGAGI (reference sequence). The ends were cut back, 10 bases at V and 5 bases at J, with 20 bases in the middle. The CDR3 sequence is 15 residues long. As DNA, the CDR3 is TGTGCCACCCAACGTTGGGGGGTACCTACCGGGGAGCTGTTTTTT. This translates into CATQRWGVPTGELFF.

This rearrangement joins TRBV9 to TRBJ2-7; 12 positions match TRBD2. The CDR3 extends over 17 amino acids. Germline V gives CDR1 SGDLS, CDR2 YYNGEE. V lost 3 bases, J lost 2 bases, and 9 bases stayed unmatched. CDR3 protein: CASSEATSGRSPYEQYF. Here the CDR3 DNA reads TGTGCCAGCAGCGAAGCAACTAGCGGGAGGTCGCCCTACGAGCAGTACTTC.

The V and J genes are TRBV7-2 and TRBJ2-1, with TRBD2 matching over 7 bases. Trimming at V came to 0 bases and at J to 2 bases, leaving 1 base not matched to a gene. CDR1 SGHTA and CDR2 FQGNSA come from the germline V gene. This CDR3 comprises 15 residues. CDR3 sequence (DNA): TGTGCCAGCAGCTTAGCGGGAGGGGCCTACAATGAGCAGTTCTTC. Its translation: CASSLAGGAYNEQFF.

The chain joins TRBV10-1 to TRBJ1-1, with a tentative D call TRBD1 (5 bases). V lost 2 bases, J lost 5 bases, and 18 bases lay in between. This CDR3 has 16 residues. CDR1 and CDR2 (germline): WNHNN, SYGVQD (reference sequence). Here the CDR3 reads CASSEKGRGVETEAFF. CDR3 nucleotide sequence: TGCGCCAGCAGTGAGAAAGGACGGGGGGTTGAGACTGAAGCTTTCTTT.

V and J are TRBV7-9 and TRBJ2-5; D call uncertain. Germline V gives CDR1 SEHNR, CDR2 FQNEAQ (reference sequence). The length of the CDR3 is 14 residues. Trimming stripped 6 bases from V and 1 base from J, with 12 bases between. The CDR3 protein is CASRALGRQETQYF. The CDR3 DNA follows: TGTGCCAGCAGGGCTCTGGGCCGCCAAGAGACCCAGTACTTC. Looking up the rest from reference TRBV7-9 and TRBJ2-5 gives the full variable domain: DTGVSQNPRHKITKRGQNVTFRCDPISEHNRLYWYRQTLGQGPEFLTYFQNEAQLEKSRLLSDRFSAERPKGSFSTLEIQRTEQGDSAMYLCASRALGRQETQYFGPGTRLLVL.

This chain uses TRBV27 with TRBJ2-3; possibly TRBD2 for D (5 bases). V was trimmed by 5 bases and J by 2 bases, leaving 14 bases between them. From germline, CDR1 is MNHEY and CDR2 SMNVEV (reference sequence). CDR3 size: 15 residues. The CDR3 spells CASSPRASTTDTQYF. CDR3 nucleotides: TGTGCCAGCAGTCCGCGGGCTAGCACCACAGATACGCAGTATTTT.

The rearrangement uses TRBV7-9 and TRBJ1-1, with D hard to call. Between the trimmed V and J ends, which lost 7 bases and 5 bases, there was a span of 11 bases. The CDR3 spans 12 residues. CDR1 and CDR2 (germline): SEHNR, FQNEAQ (reference sequence). The CDR3 protein is CASTDRGTEAFF. CDR3 nucleotides: TGTGCCAGCACCGATCGGGGAACTGAAGCTTTCTTT.

This clone was counted once. J is TRBJ2-5 and V is TRBV4-1, with D maybe TRBD1 (6 bases). CDR1 and CDR2 (germline): MGHRA, YSYEKL. The CDR3 extends over 17 amino acids. Trimming stripped 1 base from V and 1 base from J, with 16 bases between. For the CDR3, the DNA is TGCGCCAGCAGCCAAGGCCAAAGGACAGCTTCCCAAGAGACCCAGTACTTC. As protein: CASSQGQRTASQETQYF.

This clone turned up a few times. The V call is TRBV10-1, the J call TRBJ1-4; D gene uncertain. Deletions cut 0 bases from V and 2 bases from J, with 10 bases between. This CDR3 has 16 amino acids. Germline CDR1 is WNHNN and CDR2 is SYGVQD (reference sequence). The CDR3 sequence is CASSESSMQTNEKLFF. In nucleotides, the CDR3 is TGCGCCAGCAGTGAGTCCTCCATGCAGACTAATGAAAAACTGTTTTTT.

This clone has just one count. The chain recombines TRBV28 with TRBJ2-7, with 8 bases fitting TRBD2. The CDR3 totals 14 residues. Germline lookup yields CDR1 MDHEN and CDR2 SYDVKM. Germline trimming cut 8 bases from V and 4 bases from J; bases unmatched to any gene: 10. The CDR3 here is CASLTSGSFYEQYF. CDR3 bases: TGTGCCAGCTTAACAAGCGGGAGCTTTTACGAGCAGTACTTC.

V usage is TRBV6-5 and J usage is TRBJ2-5; 10 bases align to TRBD2. The J call may be mistaken, given a closer DNA end match to TRBJ2-7. The CDR3 has 15 amino acids. CDR1 and CDR2 from the germline V gene are MNHEY and SVGAGI. The CDR3 loop is CASSYVPSGSYEQYF. The CDR3 nucleotides read TGTGCCAGCAGTTACGTACCTAGCGGGAGCTACGAGCAGTACTTC.

The CDR3 region is CASSRRDGPYEQYF. The CDR3 DNA follows: TGTGCCAGCAGTCGGCGGGACGGACCATACGAGCAGTACTTC. The rearrangement joins TRBV27 to TRBJ2-7; D is possibly TRBD2 (6 bases). This CDR3 contains 14 residues. Trimming cost V 5 bases and J 4 bases, with 15 bases left between them. From germline, CDR1 is MNHEY and CDR2 SMNVEV (reference sequence).

This clone came up once. The chain links TRBV6-5 to TRBJ1-2, with TRBD1 matching over 7 bases. V shed 0 bases and J 4 bases; nucleotides not matched to a gene: 5. Germline lookup yields CDR1 MNHEY and CDR2 SVGAGI. This CDR3 has 15 amino acids. The CDR3 nucleotides are TGTGCCAGCAGTTACTCTCCGGCAGGGGGCTATGGCTACACCTTC. This translates into CASSYSPAGGYGYTF.